This T cell receptor beta chain was captured in a study of radiotherapy plus CTLA-4 blockade in lung cancer. Germline CDR1 SGDLS, CDR2 YYNGEE. This CDR3 has 13 amino acids. J lost 10 bases, V lost 4 bases, and 4 bases had no gene match. TCRdb keeps only in-frame clones here, not all; method: immunoSEQ multiplex PCR. The sample shows 95,000 to 150,000 clones, just under 90% of them seen only once. Overall study findings and caveats: Blood saw expansion of tumor-derived TCR clones after radiotherapy plus ipilimumab.

As for this clone: Its antigen is unidentified.

Chemo-refractory metastatic non-small-cell lung cancer patients received focal radiation with ipilimumab CTLA-4 blockade. The TCR was taken from a human donor with non-small cell lung cancer that progressed on radiotherapy plus ipilimumab. V and J are TRBV9 and TRBJ2-1, with TRBD2 matching 11 bases. The input for sequencing was peripheral blood, taken from a patient treated with radiotherapy plus ipilimumab. CDR3 DNA: TGTGCCAGCAGCCTGGGACTAGCGGAAGAGCAGTTCTTC. Translating gives CASSLGLAEEQFF.